Described below is a single T cell receptor (beta chain) sequence and its context. Its recognized antigen is unknown. The input lacks base qualities; no much larger clone sits a single base away. From the cysteine up to the phenylalanine, the CDR3 has a length of 14 residues. The only DNA kept is the CDR3, 42 bases in frame from the first base. The V end gives up 3 bases and the J end 4 bases, leaving 6 bases in the junction not matched to a gene. The CDR1 and CDR2 encoded by the germline V gene are MDHEN and SYDVKM. The method behind the library was PCR. Sequenced on an Illumina HiSeq 4000. The TCR beta-chain CDR3 region of each patient was profiled by high-throughput sequencing. In the paper's pipeline: CDR3 differences across clinicopathological groups were used to build a classifier for discriminating distant-metastatic papillary thyroid cancer patients. To measure repertoire diversity the researchers used the Shannon index, while the Morisita-Horn index served to gauge how similar the tumor and blood repertoires were. Using fastp at Q25 and MiXCR, TCRdb reprocessed the public reads and kept productive beta chains. TCRdb assigned the V and J calls; the authors' analysis was not used. The sample table records about 70,000 clones; roughly 18% of these occur just once. The top ten clones comprise about 13% of the sample.

The data were taken from a study of metastatic and nonmetastatic thyroid tumors (dated by TCRdb to about 2020). In the study overall: Repertoires were compared across peripheral blood and tumor or nodule tissue samples from malignant and benign thyroid patients. What the work shows at the level of the full study, not this receptor alone: In both blood and tumor samples, TCR beta diversity was reported to be significantly higher in malignant tumors than in benign nodules.

No patient had received any treatment before thyroid surgery. Using T-cell receptor beta sequencing, the study looked back at clinical samples from patients collected from the early 2010s to the late 2010s. The TCR originated in a female donor with papillary thyroid cancer or a benign thyroid nodule (not recorded which). Some clones in this sample may be carry-over from other donors' samples. This sequence uses TRBV28 and TRBJ2-7, with TRBD1 matching 7 junction bases. Sequencing was performed on blood. Read as DNA, the sequence is TGTGCCAGCAGTTTGGACAGGTTTAAGTACGAGCAGTACTTC. It specifies CASSLDRFKYEQYF.